Detailed here is one T cell receptor (beta chain). Antigen: not known. The data were obtained in a study of cytotoxic CD8 clonotypes in ibrutinib-treated CLL. Assay used: immunoSEQ multiplex PCR; TCRdb lists only in-frame clones, some missing. The sample includes 150,000 or so clones, approximately 85% seen only once; the top ten take 2% to 2.5%. The CDR3 extends over 11 amino acids. Germline V gene lookup returns CDR1 LNHDA and CDR2 SQIVND (reference sequence). V was trimmed by 6 bases and J by 3 bases, leaving 2 bases between them. Whole-study results and caveats: Clonality rose at ibrutinib response and fell back toward baseline at progression. Sampling times (in sustained-remission versus progressing patients) were not the same.

Extraction of roughly 2 micrograms of genomic DNA from cryopreserved PBMCs supplied material for TCR beta libraries. This rearrangement joins TRBV19 to TRBJ2-2; D not resolved. The sequence was obtained from a human donor with chronic lymphocytic leukemia. The source was PBMCs, collected after 24 months of ibrutinib treatment. This CDR3 is CASRYTGELFF. Written as DNA, the CDR3 is TGTGCCAGTAGATACACCGGGGAGCTGTTTTTT.